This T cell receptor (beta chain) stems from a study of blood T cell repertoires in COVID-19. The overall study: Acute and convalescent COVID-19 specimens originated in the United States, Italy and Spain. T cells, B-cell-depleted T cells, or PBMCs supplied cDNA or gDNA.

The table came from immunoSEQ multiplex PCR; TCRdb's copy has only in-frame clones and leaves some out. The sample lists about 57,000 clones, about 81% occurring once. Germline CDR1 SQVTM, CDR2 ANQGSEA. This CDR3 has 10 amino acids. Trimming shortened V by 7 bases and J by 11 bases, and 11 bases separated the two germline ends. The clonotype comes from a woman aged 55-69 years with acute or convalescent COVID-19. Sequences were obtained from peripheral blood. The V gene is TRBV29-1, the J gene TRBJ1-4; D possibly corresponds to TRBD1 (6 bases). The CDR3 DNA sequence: TGCAGCGCAGGGGAAGGGAAACTGTTTTTT. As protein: CSAGEGKLFF.